Shown below are 26 T cell receptor beta chains from a single sample sequenced in a study of human T cells and chemical hapten exposure. Time point in this sample: patch test 1, 2 weeks after DPC sensitization. Treatment defined: therapeutic diphenylcyclopropenone sensitization with weekly scalp DPC. Unfractionated whole blood served as the source for total RNA extraction. Each CDR3 protein gets one entry after TCRdb re-called the RACE reads with MiXCR. This table holds around 39,000 distinct CDR3 sequences, around 6.4% found once. Specimen: whole blood, collected in connection with sensitization to the hapten diphenylcyclopropenone (DPC). These receptors all come from a woman in her thirties with alopecia areata. Some clones in this sample may be carry-over from other donors' samples.

The chain uses TRBV7-8 and TRBJ2-5, with D perhaps assigned TRBD1 or TRBD2 (5 bases each). Germline loops: CDR1 SGHVS, CDR2 FQNEAQ. V dropped 3 bases and J dropped 3 bases, with 11 bases sitting between them. This CDR3 has 14 residues. The CDR3 reads CASSFKGTKETQYF. DNA for the CDR3: TGTGCCAGCAGCTTCAAGGGGACCAAAGAGACCCAGTACTTC.

This clonotype was detected many times. The rearrangement uses TRBV12-3 or TRBV12-4 and TRBJ1-4; the match to TRBD1 covers 7 bases. This CDR3 has 15 amino acids. V was pared by 5 bases and J by 5 bases, with 8 bases of the junction left unmatched. In nucleotides, the CDR3 is TGTGCCAGCAGTCTCGACAGGGCTTTGAATGAAAAACTGTTTTTT. Residues: CASSLDRALNEKLFF.

This clonotype has a handful of counts. This chain links TRBV11-2 with TRBJ2-6; the D call may be TRBD1 or TRBD2 (5 bases each). Germline loops: CDR1 SGHAT, CDR2 FQNNGV. The V and J ends lost 3 bases and 9 bases respectively, with 12 bases between them. CDR3 length: 14 residues. CDR3 in DNA: TGTGCCAGCAGCTTTAGCAGGGACGACAACGTCCTGACTTTC. Translation gives CASSFSRDDNVLTF.

This clonotype was picked up a small number of times. The chain recombines TRBV10-3 with TRBJ2-3, with D possibly being TRBD1 or TRBD2 (5 bases each). Per the germline V gene, CDR1 is ENHRY and CDR2 is SYGVKD. The CDR3 loop spans 15 amino acids. V dropped 3 bases and J dropped 0 bases, with 10 bases sitting between them. The CDR3 DNA is TGTGCCATCAGTGACGAGGGGCCGAGCACAGATACGCAGTATTTT. This codes for CAISDEGPSTDTQYF.

The table lists this clonotype with many counts. The rearrangement links TRBV21-1 to TRBJ1-1; the D call of TRBD1 is as the table states it, not checked on the DNA. TRBV21-1 constitutes a pseudogene. The CDR3 is made up of 15 amino acids. CDR3 in DNA: TGTGCCAGCAGCGCGCGACAGGGAGTGCAGTCTGAAGCTTTCTTT. It is translated as CASSARQGVQSEAFF.

In this sample, this clonotype turned up many times. The V gene is TRBV7-9, the J gene TRBJ2-1; no clear D. This CDR3 comprises 13 residues. Trimming took 1 base from V and 9 from J, leaving 10 bases between them. In germline, CDR1 is SEHNR, CDR2 FQNEAQ (reference sequence). The CDR3 DNA reads as TGTGCCAGCAGCTTAGATCCCCTTCCTGAGCAGTTCTTC. Translated, it gives CASSLDPLPEQFF.

This clonotype was seen repeatedly, ten times or more. The rearrangement links TRBV3-1 to TRBJ2-1; no reliable D call. Germline values: CDR1 LGHDT, CDR2 YNNKEL (reference sequence). V was pared by 2 bases and J by 10 bases, with 6 bases between. This CDR3 spans 11 amino acids. CDR3 sequence (DNA): TGTGCCAGCAGCCAACTGTACGAGCAGTTCTTC. As protein: CASSQLYEQFF.

V usage is TRBV7-9 and J usage is TRBJ2-2; TRBD1 matches 9 bases. Looked up from germline, CDR1 is SEHNR and CDR2 is FQNEAQ (reference sequence). J gave up 1 base and V 3 bases, and 0 bases lay outside the gene matches. This CDR3 has 15 amino acids. The CDR3 coding sequence is TGTGCCAGCAGCTTGGGACAGGGGAACACCGGGGAGCTGTTTTTT. Its translation: CASSLGQGNTGELFF.

This clonotype was detected a few times. The V call is TRBV7-9, the J call TRBJ1-5; D is unresolved. CDR3 size: 12 residues. Germline V CDR1 and CDR2: SEHNR, FQNEAQ (reference sequence). V was clipped by 5 bases and J by 7 bases, with 9 bases between them. DNA for the CDR3: TGTGCCAGCAGCCAGACCGGACAGCCCCAGCATTTT. Translation gives CASSQTGQPQHF.

The chain is built from TRBV20-1 and TRBJ1-2; D uncertain. V was shortened by 4 bases and J by 0 bases, with 15 bases between the two germline ends. Germline V gene data show CDR1 as DFQATT and CDR2 as SNEGSKA (reference sequence). The CDR3 has 15 residues. DNA for the CDR3: TGCAGTGCTAAAATATTTCAAGCAACTAACTATGGCTACACCTTC. Amino acid sequence: CSAKIFQATNYGYTF.

This clonotype was observed a few times. The chain recombines TRBV4-2 with TRBJ2-3; 7 bases fit TRBD1. With 1 base clipped from V and 11 bases from J, the junction kept 9 bases outside the gene matches. This CDR3 contains 14 residues. The V gene's germline CDR1 is LGHNA and CDR2 YNFKEQ. The CDR3 DNA reads as TGTGCCAGCAGCCAAGGGAGACAGGGAATGGGGCAGTATTTT. Translation: CASSQGRQGMGQYF.

This chain links TRBV6-1 with TRBJ2-4; 7 bases fit TRBD2. The length of the CDR3 is 14 residues. V shed 7 bases, J shed 2 bases, and the junction held 5 bases outside the gene matches. Germline CDR1 reads MNHNS; CDR2 reads SASEGT. CDR3 sequence (DNA): TGTGCCAGCACCCAGACTAGCACCAAAAACATTCAGTACTTC. Amino acid sequence: CASTQTSTKNIQYF.

V usage is TRBV7-2 and J usage is TRBJ1-2, with 9 bases fitting TRBD1. The germline gives CDR1 SGHTA, CDR2 FQGNSA. V lost 5 bases, J lost 5 bases, and 6 bases stayed unmatched. The CDR3 totals 14 residues. In DNA, the CDR3 is TGTGCCAGCAGCCTGCCGGGACAGGGTTATGGCTACACCTTC. Protein sequence: CASSLPGQGYGYTF. The full variable domain, rest sourced from reference TRBV7-2 and TRBJ1-2, is GAGVSQSPSNKVTEKGKDVELRCDPISGHTALYWYRQSLGQGLEFLIYFQGNSAPDKSGLPSDRFSAERTGGSVSTLTIQRTQQEDSAVYLCASSLPGQGYGYTFGSGTRLTVV.

The chain recombines TRBV10-3 with TRBJ1-5; D uncertain. The CDR3 contains 13 residues. V was clipped by 11 bases and J by 4 bases, with 15 bases between them. The germline V gene has CDR1 ENHRY and CDR2 SYGVKD. CDR3 region: CAVGPGQNQPQHF. CDR3 nucleotides: TGTGCCGTCGGTCCGGGCCAGAATCAGCCCCAGCATTTT.

This clonotype was observed at least ten times. The chain combines TRBV6-2 or TRBV6-3 with TRBJ2-5; 10 bases map to TRBD2. Germline V gene lookup returns CDR1 MNHEY and CDR2 SVGEGT. Germline trimming cut 6 bases from V and 0 bases from J; bases unmatched to any gene: 7. The CDR3 covers 16 residues. The CDR3 reads CASRQPGLAYQETQYF. CDR3 DNA sequence: TGTGCCAGCAGGCAACCGGGACTAGCGTACCAAGAGACCCAGTACTTC.

This clonotype was found many times. The chain joins TRBV13 to TRBJ1-5; D not certain. V was trimmed by 4 bases and J by 1 base, leaving 11 bases between them. This CDR3 is built from 15 residues. The germline V gene encodes CDR1 PRHDT and CDR2 FYEKMQ (reference sequence). As DNA, the CDR3 is TGTGCCAGCAGCTCCCGGGCCCAAAGCAATCAGCCCCAGCATTTT. Amino acid sequence: CASSSRAQSNQPQHF.

V is TRBV13 and J is TRBJ2-3, with 9 bases matching TRBD2. V trimming: 6 bases; J trimming: 2 bases; junction bases outside the gene matches: 9. The CDR3 loop spans 16 amino acids. CDR1 and CDR2 from the germline V gene are PRHDT and FYEKMQ (reference sequence). The CDR3 nucleotides read TGTGCCAGCAGGGGAGGGATAGCGGGGGTCACAGATACGCAGTATTTT. Translated, it gives CASRGGIAGVTDTQYF. Together with reference TRBV13 and TRBJ2-3, the CDR3 gives the full variable domain: AAGVIQSPRHLIKEKRETATLKCYPIPRHDTVYWYQQGPGQDPQFLISFYEKMQSDKGSIPDRFSAQQFSDYHSELNMSSLELGDSALYFCASRGGIAGVTDTQYFGPGTRLTVL.

The V and J genes are TRBV2 and TRBJ2-3; TRBD2 agrees at 10 bases. V shed 5 bases and J 0 bases; nucleotides not matched to a gene: 8. Germline CDR1 SNHLY, CDR2 FYNNEI. The CDR3 covers 17 residues. This CDR3 is CASSKQGLAVSTDTQYF. The CDR3 DNA sequence: TGTGCCAGCAGTAAACAAGGACTAGCGGTGAGCACAGATACGCAGTATTTT.

The J gene is TRBJ1-5, the V gene TRBV12-3 or TRBV12-4; no firm D call. The CDR3 runs 15 residues. Trimming took 2 bases from V and 1 from J, leaving 9 bases between them. In nucleotides, the CDR3 is TGTGCCAGCAGTTTACGTAACGGAAGCAATCAGCCCCAGCATTTT. Encoded protein: CASSLRNGSNQPQHF.

This clonotype was seen at least ten times. V usage is TRBV30 and J usage is TRBJ1-2; D not resolved. CDR3 length equals 11 residues. Germline CDR1 GTSNPN, CDR2 SVGIG (reference sequence). Between the trimmed V and J ends, which lost 0 bases and 8 bases, there was a span of 7 bases. The CDR3, as DNA: TGTGCCTGGAGTGTTGGGTCCGGCTACACCTTC. Amino acid sequence: CAWSVGSGYTF. The full variable domain, its missing parts supplied by reference TRBV30 and TRBJ1-2, is SQTIHQWPATLVQPVGSPLSLECTVEGTSNPNLYWYRQAAGRGLQLLFYSVGIGQISSEVPQNLSASRPQDRQFILSSKKLLLSDSGFYLCAWSVGSGYTFGSGTRLTVV.

The CDR3 here is CASTLGGTGYGYTF. CDR3 in DNA: TGTGCCAGCACCCTTGGAGGGACAGGTTATGGCTACACCTTC. This sequence joins TRBV12-3 or TRBV12-4 and TRBJ1-2, with 8 bases aligning to TRBD1. V was clipped by 7 bases and J by 5 bases; unmatched bases: 9. The CDR3 has 14 amino acids.

This clonotype has at least ten counts. V is TRBV5-1 and J is TRBJ2-4; the D call may be TRBD1 or TRBD2 (5 bases each). Germline V gene lookup returns CDR1 SGHRS and CDR2 YFSETQ. V was shortened by 0 bases and J by 7 bases, with 14 bases between the two germline ends. This CDR3 region has 15 residues. The CDR3 spells CASSLVRGEGNIQYF. The CDR3 DNA sequence: TGCGCCAGCAGCTTGGTCCGGGGCGAGGGGAACATTCAGTACTTC.

The chain links TRBV30 to TRBJ2-5; unclear D gene. The CDR3 runs to 10 residues. The germline V gene has CDR1 GTSNPN and CDR2 SVGIG (reference sequence). Trimming stripped 3 bases from V and 1 base from J, with 0 bases between. The CDR3 is CAWSQETQYF. The DNA for the CDR3 is TGTGCCTGGAGCCAAGAGACCCAGTACTTC. Using reference TRBV30 and TRBJ2-5 for the parts outside the CDR3, the full variable domain is SQTIHQWPATLVQPVGSPLSLECTVEGTSNPNLYWYRQAAGRGLQLLFYSVGIGQISSEVPQNLSASRPQDRQFILSSKKLLLSDSGFYLCAWSQETQYFGPGTRLLVL.

The gene calls are TRBV20-1 and TRBJ2-7; D gene uncertain. This CDR3 spans 13 amino acids. The ends were cut back, 0 bases at V and 5 bases at J, with 11 bases in the middle. Germline V gives CDR1 DFQATT, CDR2 SNEGSKA (reference sequence). As DNA, the CDR3 is TGCAGTGCTAGAGAAGGTGGATGGGACGAGCAGTACTTC. Amino acid sequence: CSAREGGWDEQYF.

This clonotype was picked up a small number of times. This chain uses TRBV12-3 or TRBV12-4 with TRBJ1-6; D is possibly TRBD1 (5 bases). V was shortened by 6 bases and J by 7 bases, with 13 bases between the two germline ends. The CDR3 totals 14 residues. The CDR3 here is CASSLEGWNSPLHF. Written as DNA, the CDR3 is TGTGCCAGCAGCTTGGAGGGGTGGAATTCACCCCTCCACTTT.

This clonotype has at least ten counts. The V gene is TRBV28, the J gene TRBJ2-7; weak D call: TRBD1 (6 bases). Germline V gives CDR1 MDHEN, CDR2 SYDVKM. Trimming cost V 3 bases and J 5 bases, with 17 bases left between them. CDR3 length equals 15 residues. As DNA, the CDR3 is TGTGCCAGCAGTTTTACCGGGGCGGCAGGGGACGAGCAGTACTTC. This codes for CASSFTGAAGDEQYF.